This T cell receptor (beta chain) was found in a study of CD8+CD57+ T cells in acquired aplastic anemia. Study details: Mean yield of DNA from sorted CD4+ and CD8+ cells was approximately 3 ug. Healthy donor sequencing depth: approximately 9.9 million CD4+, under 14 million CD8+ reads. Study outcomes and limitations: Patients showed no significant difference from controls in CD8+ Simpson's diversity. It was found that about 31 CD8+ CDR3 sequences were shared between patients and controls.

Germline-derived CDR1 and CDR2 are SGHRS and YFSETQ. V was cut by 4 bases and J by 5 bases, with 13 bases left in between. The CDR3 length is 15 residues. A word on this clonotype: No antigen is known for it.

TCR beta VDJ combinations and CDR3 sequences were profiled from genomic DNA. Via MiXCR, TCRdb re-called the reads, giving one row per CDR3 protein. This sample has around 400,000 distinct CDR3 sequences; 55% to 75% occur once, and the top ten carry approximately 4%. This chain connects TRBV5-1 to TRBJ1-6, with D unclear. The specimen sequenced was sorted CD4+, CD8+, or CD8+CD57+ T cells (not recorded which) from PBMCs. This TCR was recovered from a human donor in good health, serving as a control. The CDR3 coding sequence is TGCGCCAGCAGCCTCGGTATGGAGGATAATTCACCCCTCCACTTT. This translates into CASSLGMEDNSPLHF.